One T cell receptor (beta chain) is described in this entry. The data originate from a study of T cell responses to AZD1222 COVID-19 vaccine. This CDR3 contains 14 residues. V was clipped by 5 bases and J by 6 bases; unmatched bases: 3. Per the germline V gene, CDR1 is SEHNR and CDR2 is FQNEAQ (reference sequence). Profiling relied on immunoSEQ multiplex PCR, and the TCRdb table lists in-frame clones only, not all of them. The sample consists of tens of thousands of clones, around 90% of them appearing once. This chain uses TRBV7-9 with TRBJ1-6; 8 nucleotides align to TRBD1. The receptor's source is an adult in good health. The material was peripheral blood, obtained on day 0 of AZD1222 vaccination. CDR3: CASSRQGRNSPLHF. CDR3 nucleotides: TGTGCCAGCAGCCGACAGGGGCGTAATTCACCCCTCCACTTT. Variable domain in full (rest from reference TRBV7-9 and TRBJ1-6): DTGVSQNPRHKITKRGQNVTFRCDPISEHNRLYWYRQTLGQGPEFLTYFQNEAQLEKSRLLSDRFSAERPKGSFSTLEIQRTEQGDSAMYLCASSRQGRNSPLHFGNGTRLTVT.